The present entry profiles one T cell receptor (beta chain) with its context. Its cognate antigen has yet to be identified. No much larger clonotype is one base removed from it; base qualities were not supplied. This sample was included in a study of cytomegalovirus exposure and HLA in healthy donors (dated by TCRdb to the late 2010s). Describing the broader study: In an earlier analysis of 450 to 750 of the donors, under 300 Gb of sequence data and 100 million or so unique TCR beta sequences from about 180 million T cells were reported. The study was designed to test whether signatures of past pathogen exposure could be identified by cataloging public T cell receptors. Among over 350 genotyped donors of the cohort, an average of about 240,000 unique TCR beta nucleotide sequences were sequenced per donor, roughly 18% of them non-productive. Both class I and class II loci were covered by HLA typing, at four-digit resolution. A later analysis re-examined previously published TCR beta repertoires from more than 650 donors and added high-resolution HLA genotyping to investigate patterns of TCR occurrence. Using immunosequencing, the study profiled T cell repertoires from about 650 subjects and related those repertoires to cytomegalovirus serostatus. In the later analysis, no new phenotypic data were used to find candidate immune exposures; instead, reliance was placed on TCR beta sequences and their occurrence across donors. Because of strong linkage in the cohort, five DR-DQ haplotypes were treated as single units for association and clustering. Genome-wide SNP genotypes for about three fifths of the roughly 670 donors were used in a later genetic analysis, which treated that subset as a discovery cohort. Typing coverage differed by locus: A, B, C, DRB1 and DQB1 were typed in roughly 620-630 donors, DQA1 in about 500, DPA1 in around 600, and DPB1 in around 440. An earlier analysis of 500 to 650 of the donors applied high-throughput TCR beta sequencing to assess whether each TCR beta V gene segment acted as functional or pseudogenic. A separate validation cohort of roughly 120 different subjects was used in addition to the approximately 610-subject first cohort. Donor age, sex, ethnicity and CMV serostatus were collected together with the repertoire data. Every repertoire in the discovery cohort had been generated on one and the same sequencing platform. Roughly 300 gigabases of sequencing data and approximately 85 million unique TCR sequences were included in an early release covering about 700 HLA-typed donors. Among the roughly 400 genotyped donors, roughly 80% belonged to the genetic ancestry cluster associated with self-reported Caucasian donors. To predict cytomegalovirus infection status, the study combined high-throughput TCR immunosequencing, statistical association of individual TCRs with disease status, and machine learning.

Inclusive of the bounding cysteine and phenylalanine, the CDR3 is 13 residues long. The entry retains the CDR3 DNA only, 39 bases that are in frame from base 1. Between the V and J ends, shortened by 6 bases and 6 bases respectively, the junction contains 13 bases. In total, around 600 healthy bone marrow donors made up the cohort. At the time of sampling, all cohort members were nominally healthy, though unrecorded immune exposures were likely present. The donor tested CMV seronegative, placing the donor among the 300 to 400 seronegative members of the cohort. A peripheral blood sample was collected from each donor, and TCR beta sequencing was performed on peripheral blood mononuclear cells. The Qiagen DNeasy Blood Extraction Kit was used to extract genomic DNA from the blood cell samples. Library preparation was by the immunoSEQ multiplex PCR assay. The multiplex PCR relied on a mix of 60 forward primers for TCR Vbeta segments and 13 reverse primers for TCR Jbeta segments. The CDR3 region of rearranged TCR beta genes was amplified from genomic DNA by a multiplex PCR assay. The amplified TCR beta libraries were sequenced on the Illumina HiSeq System as 87-base-pair reads. The authors' pipeline ran thus. In a later analysis, about 80 million unique TCR beta chains were counted across the 650 to 700 repertoires, and around 11 million of these chains were shared by at least two donors. Raw reads were error-corrected and collapsed into unique sequences by a nearest-neighbor algorithm in which closely related sequences were merged to remove PCR and sequencing errors. To assign V, D and J gene segments, CDR3 sequences were aligned to IMGT reference sequences. For a sequence to be retained, a match of at least six nucleotides to both a V gene segment and a J gene segment was required. A rearrangement counted as productive if the CDR3 had no stop codons and remained in frame with V and J, and every other rearrangement counted as non-productive. Following IMGT convention, CDR3 was defined as the stretch from the second conserved V-encoded cysteine to the conserved J-encoded phenylalanine. The earlier analysis of about 560 of the donors excluded any sequence lacking an unambiguous match to a single V gene segment. An earlier analysis of 500 to 700 of the donors classified V segments as functional when productive rearrangements were above 56.7% and as segregating when the standard deviation between donors was above 5%. To diagnose cytomegalovirus status from the catalog of TCR beta chain sequences, a statistical classification framework was built. In a later analysis, V and J genes were assigned by comparing TCR nucleotide sequences against IMGT/GENE-DB human TR gene sequences. A later analysis assigned CDR3 sequences and most-parsimonious VDJ recombination scenarios with the TCRdist pipeline. A later analysis defined each TCR beta chain by its CDR3 amino acid sequence plus V-gene family, and excluded reads lacking a unique V-gene family. In a later analysis, approximately 640 highly shared, low-generation-probability nucleotide sequences were removed to address suspected cross-contamination and a sequencing artifact. For each public chain, a later analysis derived a clonal expansion index from normalized ranks of inferred template counts within each repertoire. A later analysis computed generation probabilities with a VDJ recombination model fitted to out-of-frame rearrangements, and checked the results against IGoR. In a later analysis, hypergeometric tests were used to score TCR-TCR, TCR-HLA and TCR-CMV co-occurrence, with a repertoire-size bias correction applied to TCR pairs. In a later analysis, false discovery rates were estimated by permuting HLA or CMV assignments 20 times. In a later analysis, co-occurring TCRs were grouped using DBSCAN, with TCRdist sequence similarity added in when clustering inside HLA-allele-positive subsets. For co-occurrence clustering, repertoires with fewer than 30,000 or more than 120,000 public chains were excluded, along with a handful of repertoires with anomalous nucleotide sharing. As stored in TCRdb, this immuneACCESS dataset retains in-frame rearrangements with V and J assigned. A fraction of the clones does not appear; measured against another copy, unresolved V genes explain less than half of the discrepancy, and the remainder lacks a known reason. D and trimming were read from the DNA, whereas the V and J calls and clone size are those reported in that table. The table for this sample lists around 150,000 clones; 70% to 80% of them were counted only once. Together, the top ten hold about 2.2% of the sample.

Here is what the overall study found, with its caveats: Specific HLA alleles were associated with 15,000 to 20,000 TCR beta sequences at a false discovery rate of 0.05 in a later analysis. This cohort had only TCR beta chains sequenced, and the lack of alpha or paired-chain data limited which features could be detected. A later genetic analysis reported fewer N-insertions in productive TCRs among donors in an Asian-associated ancestry cluster than the 666-donor mean. Correlated functional status among segregating V segments might be attributable to linkage disequilibrium, but an unknown experimental factor could not be ruled out. Roughly uniform sequencing depth across donors was assumed in presence/absence analyses, although this assumption may not hold. The 87-base-pair reads could not distinguish some IMGT-functional V segments, including TRBV6-2 and TRBV6-3, so those segments were excluded. HLA typing was unavailable for some donors at each locus, so association tests used only the typed subset. In vitro tests confirmed that three of the cytomegalovirus-associated TCR beta chains recognize cytomegalovirus antigens. Most CMV-associated TCR beta chains appeared to be HLA-restricted in a later analysis, and the HLA associations seemed to be driven largely by CMV exposure. A later analysis reported that several top co-occurrence clusters appeared linked to parvovirus B19, influenza, CMV and Epstein-Barr virus. The authors suggested that the approach could potentially be generalized to other disease states and immunological phenotypes. A further reported finding was that TCR beta sequences accurately predicted the HLA-A and HLA-B alleles for most subjects in the first cohort. A cluster of highly shared sequence variants was judged likely to represent a technical artifact of the sequencing pipeline. Compared with equally common non-associated chains, HLA-associated TCR beta chains in a later analysis were more clonally expanded and had lower generation probabilities. CMV serostatus was the only immune exposure information available for the cohort. Across donors, most TCR sequences were observed very rarely, whereas some public TCRs were present in many individuals. Assigning TCR associations to individual alleles was difficult when HLA alleles, especially DR and DQ, strongly co-occurred. A later analysis found that TCR association rates varied across HLA loci, with DRB1 alleles showing the most associated TCRs and HLA-C alleles the fewest. In an earlier analysis of approximately 590 of the donors, most TCR beta V segments appeared in productive rearrangements about 87% or about 30% of the time, broadly matching IMGT annotations. Because counts were too low, about 17 rarely observed V segments, including chromosome 9 orphons, were excluded from the earlier analysis of under 650 of the donors. A total of 150 to 200 TCR beta chains were listed by the study as associated with cytomegalovirus. Cytomegalovirus status was reported to be diagnosed by the classifier with high specificity and sensitivity in both the original and validation cohorts. In a later genetic analysis, a missense DCLRE1C variant was associated with V-gene and J-gene trimming of TCR beta chains, and the association was replicated in an independent cohort.

Recombination joined TRBV5-3 with TRBJ1-5; the best D guess is TRBD1, with 6 bases matching. TRBV5-3 is annotated as an ORF whose role is uncertain. This receptor was identified in a man between 35 and 55 years old in good health and CMV-seronegative. Sequences were obtained from PBMCs. Here is the DNA: TGTGCCAGAAATACAGGGTTTGGTCAGCCCCAGCATTTT. It codes for CARNTGFGQPQHF.